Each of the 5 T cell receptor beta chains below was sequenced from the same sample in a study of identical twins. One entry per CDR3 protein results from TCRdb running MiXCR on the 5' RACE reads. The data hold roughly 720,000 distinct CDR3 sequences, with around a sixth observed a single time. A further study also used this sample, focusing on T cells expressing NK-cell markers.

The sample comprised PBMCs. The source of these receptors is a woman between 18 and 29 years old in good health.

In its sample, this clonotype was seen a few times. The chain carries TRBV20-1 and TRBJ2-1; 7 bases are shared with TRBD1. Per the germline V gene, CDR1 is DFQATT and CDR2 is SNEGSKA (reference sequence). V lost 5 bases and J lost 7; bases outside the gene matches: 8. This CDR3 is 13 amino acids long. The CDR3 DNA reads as TGCAGTGCTGACAGGGTGGTCAGGAATGAGCAGTTCTTC. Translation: CSADRVVRNEQFF.

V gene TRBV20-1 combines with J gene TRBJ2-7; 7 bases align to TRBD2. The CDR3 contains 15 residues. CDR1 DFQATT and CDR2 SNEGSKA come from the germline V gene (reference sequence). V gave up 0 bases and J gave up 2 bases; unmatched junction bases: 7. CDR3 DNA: TGCAGTGCTAGAGATTCTCGGGGAGGGCCCTACGAGCAGTACTTC. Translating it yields CSARDSRGGPYEQYF.

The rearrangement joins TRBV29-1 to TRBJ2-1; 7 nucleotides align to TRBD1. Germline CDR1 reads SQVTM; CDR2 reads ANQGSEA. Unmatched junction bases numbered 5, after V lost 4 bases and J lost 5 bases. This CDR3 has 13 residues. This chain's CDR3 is CSVARGFDNEQFF. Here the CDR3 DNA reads TGCAGCGTTGCCAGGGGGTTTGACAATGAGCAGTTCTTC.

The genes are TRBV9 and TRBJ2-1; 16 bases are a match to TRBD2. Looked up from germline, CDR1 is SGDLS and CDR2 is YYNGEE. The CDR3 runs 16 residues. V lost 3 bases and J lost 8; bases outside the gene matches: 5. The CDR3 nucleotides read TGTGCCAGCAGCGAGGGGACTAGCGGGAGGGTGTATGAGCAGTTCTTC. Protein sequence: CASSEGTSGRVYEQFF.

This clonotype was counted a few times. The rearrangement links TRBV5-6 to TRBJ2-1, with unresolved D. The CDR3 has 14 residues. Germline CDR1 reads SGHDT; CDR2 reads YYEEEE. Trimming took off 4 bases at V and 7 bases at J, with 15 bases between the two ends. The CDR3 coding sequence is TGTGCCAGCAGCCGCCGTCGGGTAACGAATGAGCAGTTCTTC. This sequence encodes CASSRRRVTNEQFF.